This TCR beta chain was found in a study of blood T cell repertoires in COVID-19. The overall study: The samples span acute and convalescent COVID-19 from the United States, Italy and Spain. PBMCs, B-cell-depleted T cells, or T cells were the source of the cDNA or gDNA that made up the material.

The assay was immunoSEQ multiplex PCR, and TCRdb's table has in-frame clones only and misses some. The sample has under 200,000 clones; 88% are singletons. Germline assignment: CDR1 MGHRA and CDR2 YSYEKL. The CDR3 consists of 15 residues. V lost 0 bases and J lost 5, with 10 bases in between. The specimen sequenced was peripheral blood. The receptor's source is a man younger than 35 with active or convalescent COVID-19. V gene TRBV4-1 combines with J gene TRBJ1-4; D is perhaps TRBD1 (6 bases). CDR3 residues: CASSQEGTPNEKLFF. The CDR3 DNA follows: TGCGCCAGCAGCCAAGAGGGGACACCGAATGAAAAACTGTTTTTT.